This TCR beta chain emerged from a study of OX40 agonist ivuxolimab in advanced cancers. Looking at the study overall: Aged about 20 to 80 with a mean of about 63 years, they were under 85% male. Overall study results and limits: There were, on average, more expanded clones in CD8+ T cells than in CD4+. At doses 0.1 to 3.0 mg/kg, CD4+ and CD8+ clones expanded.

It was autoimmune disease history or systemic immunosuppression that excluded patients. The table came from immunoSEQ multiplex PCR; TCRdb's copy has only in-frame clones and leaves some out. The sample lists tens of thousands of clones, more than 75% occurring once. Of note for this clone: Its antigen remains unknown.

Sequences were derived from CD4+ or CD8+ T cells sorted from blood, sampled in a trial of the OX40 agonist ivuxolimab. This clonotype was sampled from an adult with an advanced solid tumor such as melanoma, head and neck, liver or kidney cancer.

The CDR3 here is CASSPQDRGNTEAFF. DNA for the CDR3: TGTGCCAGCAGCCCTCAAGACAGGGGTAACACTGAAGCTTTCTTT. V and J are TRBV9 and TRBJ1-1; 8 bases map to TRBD1. The CDR3 is made up of 15 amino acids. Germline CDR1 SGDLS, CDR2 YYNGEE. J was trimmed by 2 bases and V by 4 bases; bases with no gene match: 7.